The present T cell receptor beta chain was sequenced within a study of shared clonotypes between healthy human individuals. As defined, naive CD8 cells were CD45RO-negative and positively selected for CCR7, with terminally differentiated effector memory CD45RA+ cells excluded. Caucasian adults living in Nashville, Tennessee, provided all samples. Genomic DNA of each subset was evenly split across several immunoSEQ plates. TCRdb's copy holds only in-frame clones and misses some; the assay was immunoSEQ multiplex PCR. The table has fewer than 1 million clones, 90% to 97% seen once. The TCR originated in a man aged 25-45 years in good health. The specimen was naive CD8+ T cells sorted from blood.

CDR3 loop: CSVFTNTEAFF. In nucleotides, the CDR3 is TGCAGCGTTTTTACTAACACTGAAGCTTTCTTT. The chain employs TRBV29-1 and TRBJ1-1; D is uncertain. The CDR3 extends over 11 amino acids. Germline V gene lookup returns CDR1 SQVTM and CDR2 ANQGSEA. The germline V and J ends were trimmed by 5 bases and 2 bases, with 6 bases remaining between them. Supplemented by reference TRBV29-1 and TRBJ1-1, the full variable domain reads SAVISQKPSRDICQRGTSLTIQCQVDSQVTMMFWYRQQPGQSLTLIATANQGSEATYESGFVIDKFPISRPNLTFSTLTVSNMSPEDSSIYLCSVFTNTEAFFGQGTRLTVV.